One and the same sample provided the 3 T cell receptor beta chains below, sequenced in a study of post-analysis software for immune sequencing data. Study-level points and caveats: TRBV5-6, TRBV5-1 and TRBV20-1 were among a handful of TRBV segments more frequent in patients than controls.

Unique molecular identifiers were carried by the TCR beta cDNA libraries. TCRdb re-called the PCR reads through MiXCR, storing one row per CDR3 protein. The table has over 700,000 distinct CDR3 sequences, 25% to 30% seen once. These receptors lack a known antigen. The sequencing sample was made of blood. The receptors derive from a girl between 5 and 17 years old with multiple sclerosis.

This clonotype was seen a few times. The gene calls are TRBV18 and TRBJ1-4; weak D call: TRBD1 (5 bases). This CDR3 is 13 amino acids long. Trimming left V 5 bases short and J 14 bases short, with 18 bases between. Germline loops: CDR1 KGHSH, CDR2 LQKENI. CDR3 nucleotide sequence: TGTGCCAGCTCATTCGGGACGGGGGTCTACCTGTTTTTT. As protein: CASSFGTGVYLFF.

J is TRBJ2-3 and V is TRBV5-1; no firm D call. V lost 7 bases and J 2 bases, leaving 11 bases between the germline ends. CDR1 is SGHRS and CDR2 is YFSETQ in the germline V gene. The CDR3 consists of 13 residues. The DNA of the CDR3 is TGCGCCAGCCTAGGCCACATCACAGATACGCAGTATTTT. This gives the protein CASLGHITDTQYF.

The count of this clonotype is one. The chain combines TRBV28 with TRBJ1-5; 8 nucleotides line up with TRBD1. The CDR3 totals 13 residues. V was pared by 8 bases and J by 4 bases, with 4 bases of the junction left unmatched. Germline loops: CDR1 MDHEN, CDR2 SYDVKM. This chain's CDR3 is CASRRTGNQPQHF. The CDR3 bases are TGTGCCAGCCGTCGGACAGGGAATCAGCCCCAGCATTTT.